These T cell receptor beta chains were read from a single sample in a study of T-cell reconstitution after alpha-beta-depleted transplantation in children. TCRdb reprocessed the PCR reads via MiXCR and lists one record per CDR3 protein. The sample lists around 190,000 distinct CDR3 sequences, around 7% occurring once. Here the sequenced sample was PBMCs, taken before TCRalphabeta/CD19-depleted stem cell transplant. The receptor source for this set is a boy aged 2-15 years with acute lymphoblastic leukemia, due to receive a stem cell transplant. CDR3s include the opening cysteine and the closing phenylalanine or tryptophan. The D gene is left open where the match is weak. A clone size is listed for some rows: how often the clone was seen (once, few, many), or a class if it is expanded.

cdr3_aa,cdr3_nt,v_call,d_call,clone_size,j_call
CASSPDINQPQHF,TGTGCCAGCAGCCCCGACATCAATCAGCCCCAGCATTTT,TRBV6-2/TRBV6-3,-,few,TRBJ1-5
CASSFRTGGSPTEAFF,TGTGCCAGCAGTTTCAGGACAGGGGGCAGTCCCACTGAAGCTTTCTTT,TRBV12-3/TRBV12-4,TRBD1,many,TRBJ1-1
CASSQIGGAEDTQYF,TGTGCCAGCAGCCAAATTGGGGGGGCCGAAGATACGCAGTATTTT,TRBV3-1,-,many,TRBJ2-3
CASGGRAGEETQYF,TGCGCCAGCGGAGGGAGGGCCGGGGAAGAGACCCAGTACTTC,TRBV10-1,TRBD2,many,TRBJ2-5
CASSPPPDRPYYEQYF,TGTGCCAGCAGCCCGCCCCCGGATCGCCCTTACTACGAGCAGTACTTC,TRBV7-9,-,few,TRBJ2-7
CASSQSSVGELFF,TGTGCCAGCAGTCAGAGCTCCGTCGGGGAGCTGTTTTTT,TRBV7-2,-,many,TRBJ2-2
CASSQRLAGREQYF,TGTGCCAGCAGTCAACGACTAGCGGGTCGCGAGCAGTACTTC,TRBV3-1,TRBD2,few,TRBJ2-7
CSVFFDTQYF,TGCAGCGTTTTTTTCGATACGCAGTATTTT,TRBV29-1,-,many,TRBJ2-3
CASSLWGGTNEKLFF,TGTGCCAGCAGTTTATGGGGGGGTACTAATGAAAAACTGTTTTTT,TRBV28,-,-,TRBJ1-4
CASRPSSGVIDTQYF,TGTGCCAGCAGACCTTCTAGCGGGGTTATAGATACGCAGTATTTT,TRBV28,TRBD2,many,TRBJ2-3
CASSLETGRYEQYF,TGTGCCAGCAGCTTAGAAACAGGGAGGTACGAGCAGTACTTC,TRBV11-2,-,many,TRBJ2-7
CASSDRERYNSPLHF,TGTGCCAGCAGTGACAGGGAGAGATATAATTCACCCCTCCACTTT,TRBV25-1,-,-,TRBJ1-6
CSVDPGQGDNEQFF,TGCAGCGTTGATCCGGGACAGGGAGACAATGAGCAGTTCTTC,TRBV29-1,TRBD1,many,TRBJ2-1
CASSSATPEQFF,TGTGCCAGCAGCTCCGCGACTCCGGAGCAGTTCTTC,TRBV7-2,-,-,TRBJ2-1
CASSQQGAGDTQYF,TGTGCCAGCAGTCAACAGGGGGCAGGGGATACGCAGTATTTT,TRBV12-3/TRBV12-4,TRBD1,many,TRBJ2-3
CASGSGDFNEKLFF,TGTGCCAGCGGGTCCGGGGACTTTAATGAAAAACTGTTTTTT,TRBV28,-,few,TRBJ1-4
CSVEDDASYEQYF,TGCAGCGTTGAAGATGACGCCTCCTACGAGCAGTACTTC,TRBV29-1,-,many,TRBJ2-7
CASKPSGYSNQPQHF,TGTGCCAGCAAACCTTCAGGCTATAGCAATCAGCCCCAGCATTTT,TRBV6-4,-,few,TRBJ1-5
CASSPTSGEAREQYF,TGTGCCAGCAGCCCCACTAGCGGGGAGGCGAGGGAGCAGTACTTC,TRBV7-9,TRBD2,many,TRBJ2-7
CSARRDQNTEAFF,TGCAGTGCTAGACGCGACCAGAACACTGAAGCTTTCTTT,TRBV20-1,-,-,TRBJ1-1
CASSEPGQGSYEQYF,TGTGCCAGCAGTGAACCGGGACAGGGATCCTACGAGCAGTACTTC,TRBV25-1,TRBD1,many,TRBJ2-7
CSVDRGGEEKLFF,TGCAGCGTGGACAGGGGAGGAGAAGAAAAACTGTTTTTT,TRBV29-1,TRBD1,many,TRBJ1-4
CASSPRTGGNTIYF,TGTGCCAGCAGCCCTCGGACAGGTGGAAACACCATATATTTT,TRBV9,TRBD1,many,TRBJ1-3
CASSWGTLANTGELFF,TGTGCCAGCAGCTGGGGGACACTCGCGAACACCGGGGAGCTGTTTTTT,TRBV7-2,-,-,TRBJ2-2
CASSYDGRVDNSPLHF,TGTGCCAGCAGTTACGACGGGAGAGTTGATAATTCACCCCTCCACTTT,TRBV7-2,-,few,TRBJ1-6
CASSYAGAAYNSPLHF,TGTGCCAGCAGTTACGCCGGGGCGGCCTATAATTCACCCCTCCACTTT,TRBV6-5,-,many,TRBJ1-6
CSVDGGVEAFF,TGCAGCGTTGATGGGGGGGTTGAAGCTTTCTTT,TRBV29-1,-,many,TRBJ1-1
CASWTGTGYTGELFF,TGCGCCAGCTGGACCGGGACAGGCTACACCGGGGAGCTGTTTTTT,TRBV5-1,TRBD1,many,TRBJ2-2
CASSGLNNEQFF,TGTGCCAGCAGTGGGCTCAACAATGAGCAGTTCTTC,TRBV25-1,-,many,TRBJ2-1
CASSRTAIGQVYSYEQYF,TGTGCCAGCAGTAGAACTGCAATTGGACAGGTGTACTCCTACGAGCAGTACTTC,TRBV12-3/TRBV12-4,TRBD1,many,TRBJ2-7
CASSQPGQTYEQYF,TGTGCCAGCAGCCAACCGGGACAGACCTACGAGCAGTACTTC,TRBV3-1,TRBD1,many,TRBJ2-7
CASSLNSGYAQYF,TGTGCCAGCAGTTTAAACTCCGGGTATGCGCAGTATTTT,TRBV28,-,many,TRBJ2-3
CSALTDGGINEQFF,TGCAGTGCACTGACCGACGGAGGAATCAATGAGCAGTTCTTC,TRBV20-1,-,many,TRBJ2-1
CASSQVWTGGDGELFF,TGCGCCAGCAGCCAAGTCTGGACAGGGGGAGACGGGGAGCTGTTTTTT,TRBV4-3,TRBD1,many,TRBJ2-2
CASSPDLMGQGRYSYNEQFF,TGTGCCAGCTCACCGGATCTCATGGGACAGGGGCGATACTCCTACAATGAGCAGTTCTTC,TRBV18,TRBD1,many,TRBJ2-1
CASSQSFGQTYEQYF,TGTGCCAGCAGCCAATCCTTCGGGCAGACCTACGAGCAGTACTTC,TRBV7-8,-,many,TRBJ2-7
CSVKGVNGGGFETQYF,TGCAGCGTTAAAGGGGTGAACGGCGGCGGATTTGAGACCCAGTACTTC,TRBV29-1,-,many,TRBJ2-5
CASSPRGDYYEQYF,TGTGCCAGCAGTCCTCGCGGGGATTACTACGAGCAGTACTTC,TRBV7-8,-,-,TRBJ2-7
CASSYRGTRGRETQYF,TGTGCCAGCAGTTACAGGGGGACTAGAGGTAGAGAGACCCAGTACTTC,TRBV6-5,TRBD2,many,TRBJ2-5
CASSQDYGEQYF,TGTGCCAGCAGCCAAGATTATGGGGAGCAGTACTTC,TRBV3-1,-,many,TRBJ2-7
CASSFPLSSGLAAPAEYNEQFF,TGTGCCAGCAGTTTCCCTCTTTCCTCGGGACTAGCGGCCCCCGCGGAATACAATGAGCAGTTCTTC,TRBV28,TRBD2,few,TRBJ2-1
CASSPWRVDEQFF,TGCGCCAGCAGCCCCTGGCGGGTTGATGAGCAGTTCTTC,TRBV5-1,-,many,TRBJ2-1
CASDTGAGTGELFF,TGTGCCAGTGACACGGGCGCAGGCACCGGGGAGCTGTTTTTT,TRBV25-1,-,many,TRBJ2-2